Listed below are T cell receptor beta chains from one sample, sequenced in a study of blood T cell repertoires in COVID-19. Measured with immunoSEQ multiplex PCR; TCRdb has only the in-frame clones, and not every one. The sample lists 130,000 to 150,000 clones; roughly three quarters were seen once. The sample was peripheral blood. The receptors were gathered from a woman aged 55-69 years with acute or convalescent COVID-19. Each CDR3 is given with its conserved first and last residue. Each record gives: V gene, CDR3 protein.

V: TRBV4-1; CDR3: CASSQSDSGSYEQYF
V: TRBV30; CDR3: CAWTVSSYNSPLHF
V: TRBV5-1; CDR3: CASSLLQGHAEAFF
V: TRBV5-1; CDR3: CASSRDTDYGYTF
V: TRBV28; CDR3: CASSDRAEAFF
V: TRBV28; CDR3: CASSSYGQGLMGYTF
V: TRBV3-1/TRBV3-2; CDR3: CASSQALAGRYEQYF
V: TRBV5-6; CDR3: CASSSDKSSYNSPLHF
V: TRBV5-1; CDR3: CASSPRLAGTYEQYF
V: TRBV18; CDR3: CASSPPDRGYNEQFF
V: TRBV19; CDR3: CASSIVGQIPEAFF
V: TRBV10-3; CDR3: CAISEGSSNQPQHF
V: TRBV28; CDR3: CASTPGGTGSIYEQYF
V: TRBV7-7; CDR3: CASSPTPNSGNTIYF
V: TRBV28; CDR3: CASSLVGLAGVFEQFF
V: TRBV7-3; CDR3: CASSLAGGSQETQYF
V: TRBV11-2; CDR3: CASSFVASGRNEQFF
V: TRBV29-1; CDR3: CSAGQGSHTGELFF
V: TRBV5-1; CDR3: CASSHRTGQETQYF
V: TRBV5-6; CDR3: CASSLRLEQFNTEAFF
V: TRBV30; CDR3: CAWSGGQGSQPQHF
V: TRBV19; CDR3: CASSSGSPLEQFF
V: TRBV6-5; CDR3: CASRTYSGISFEQYF
V: TRBV6-1; CDR3: CASSERTGMISGNTIYF
V: TRBV9; CDR3: CASSVGTSGSRQETQYF
V: TRBV28; CDR3: CASSFPGAPADTQYF
V: TRBV6-1; CDR3: CASSEQPQAVGELFF
V: TRBV5-1; CDR3: CASSLVSPTEAFF
V: TRBV7-9; CDR3: CASSPRGRGTDTQYF
V: TRBV28; CDR3: CASSFLRDRGLYGYTF
V: TRBV6-2/TRBV6-3; CDR3: CASSYGRGGGTGYGYTF
V: TRBV28; CDR3: CASSISNTGELFF